What follows are 10 T cell receptor beta chains derived from one specimen sequenced in a study of beta chain features in type 1 diabetes. Study-level results: Moderate yet significant TCRB CDR3 shortening was seen in Type 1 diabetes patients in all four CD4+ subsets.

The whole isolated RNA underwent reverse transcription, so sequencing captured expressed TCRB transcripts. Only in-frame clones appear in the TCRdb table, and some are missing; sequencing was by immunoSEQ multiplex PCR. The sample lists about 170,000 clones, roughly 7.1% occurring once. For these receptors, no antigen is known. Sequencing was carried out using central memory CD4+ T cells from blood. The receptors come from a woman in her thirties or forties with type 1 diabetes.

The chain joins TRBV18 to TRBJ2-6; D may be TRBD1 (6 bases). The CDR3 has 15 amino acids. Trimming removed 4 bases from V and 1 base from J, with 8 bases in between. CDR1 is KGHSH, CDR2 LQKENI, per germline. The CDR3: CASSLTGSGANVLTF. The CDR3 coding sequence is TGTGCCAGCTCACTCACAGGGTCTGGGGCCAACGTCCTGACTTTC.

The chain has TRBV6-5 and TRBJ1-5; the D is unclear. The CDR3 is made up of 13 amino acids. CDR1 is MNHEY, CDR2 SVGAGI, per germline. V was trimmed by 5 bases and J by 1 base, leaving 6 bases between them. The CDR3 loop reads CASSLQSNQPQHF. CDR3 coding DNA: TGTGCCAGCAGTCTCCAGAGCAATCAGCCCCAGCATTTT.

The genes are TRBV13 and TRBJ1-2; D perhaps matches TRBD1 (5 bases). V was pared by 5 bases and J by 6 bases, with 13 bases between. There are 13 residues in the CDR3. Germline V lookup: CDR1 PRHDT, CDR2 FYEKMQ (reference sequence). The CDR3 spells CASSATVVDGYTF. CDR3 nucleotide sequence: TGTGCCAGCAGCGCGACAGTTGTAGATGGCTACACCTTC.

This clone has just a few counts. The rearrangement joins TRBV28 to TRBJ1-1; 7 bases agree with TRBD1. V was pared by 5 bases and J by 6 bases, with 3 bases of the junction left unmatched. Per the germline V gene, CDR1 is MDHEN and CDR2 is SYDVKM. This CDR3 contains 12 residues. The CDR3 nucleotides read TGTGCCAGCAGTAACACAGGGGCTGAAGCTTTCTTT. It translates to CASSNTGAEAFF.

The chain joins TRBV6-1 to TRBJ1-2, with 7 bases matching TRBD1. The germline V gene has CDR1 MNHNS and CDR2 SASEGT. The CDR3 has 13 residues. The junction had 7 bases not matched to a gene; V was cut back by 8 bases and J by 4 bases. The CDR3 loop is CASPGGRGYGYTF. DNA of the CDR3: TGTGCCAGCCCAGGGGGTAGGGGCTATGGCTACACCTTC.

The chain joins TRBV29-1 to TRBJ1-2, with 7 bases matching TRBD1. Germline V gene data show CDR1 as SQVTM and CDR2 as ANQGSEA. The J segment lost 4 bases and the V segment lost 6 bases, leaving 11 bases of the junction unmatched. The length of the CDR3 is 14 residues. The CDR3 loop is CSVTNTGASYGYTF. The CDR3 DNA reads TGCAGCGTGACCAATACAGGGGCCAGCTATGGCTACACCTTC.

The chain recombines TRBV4-2 with TRBJ2-2; 13 nucleotides match TRBD2. The J segment lost 6 bases and the V segment lost 1 base, leaving 20 bases of the junction unmatched. Germline V gives CDR1 LGHNA, CDR2 YNFKEQ. This CDR3 has 22 amino acids. The CDR3 DNA sequence: TGTGCCAGCAGCCAAGCCCTGGGGGGGACGACTAGCGGGAGGAGTCAGGCCGGGGAGCTGTTTTTT. Translation: CASSQALGGTTSGRSQAGELFF.

The table lists this clone with a few counts. The chain carries TRBV29-1 and TRBJ2-1, with D tentatively TRBD2 (6 bases). This CDR3 has 15 residues. Trimming removed 4 bases at V and 3 bases at J, with 16 bases between. Germline V CDR1 and CDR2: SQVTM, ANQGSEA. DNA for the CDR3: TGCAGCGTTGTGGCCCTGGGGCGGGACTACAATGAGCAGTTCTTC. Its protein product is CSVVALGRDYNEQFF.

The chain uses TRBV7-2 and TRBJ2-1; D may be TRBD2 (6 bases). The CDR3 length is 15 residues. V was cut by 5 bases and J by 8 bases, with 19 bases left in between. Germline CDR1 and CDR2: SGHTA and FQGNSA. CDR3 sequence reads: CASSLRASTGDEQFF. The CDR3 DNA reads TGTGCCAGCAGCCTTCGGGCCTCCACGGGGGATGAGCAGTTCTTC.

This clone was seen only a few times. The chain combines TRBV13 with TRBJ2-7; 12 bases are shared with TRBD2. J gave up 3 bases and V 5 bases, and 5 bases lay outside the gene matches. The CDR3 has 15 amino acids. Germline CDR1 PRHDT, CDR2 FYEKMQ (reference sequence). In nucleotides, the CDR3 is TGTGCCAGCAGCCCAGGACTAGCGGGGCACTACGAGCAGTACTTC. Protein product: CASSPGLAGHYEQYF. The full variable domain, with the rest looked up from reference TRBV13 and TRBJ2-7, is AAGVIQSPRHLIKEKRETATLKCYPIPRHDTVYWYQQGPGQDPQFLISFYEKMQSDKGSIPDRFSAQQFSDYHSELNMSSLELGDSALYFCASSPGLAGHYEQYFGPGTRLTVT.